This T cell receptor beta chain was obtained from a study of blood T cell repertoires in COVID-19. Study-level information: Donors in the United States, Italy and Spain gave samples during acute or convalescent COVID-19. PBMCs, B-cell-depleted T cells, or T cells provided the cDNA or gDNA that made up the material.

This clone came up a few times. Assay used: immunoSEQ multiplex PCR; TCRdb lists only in-frame clones, some missing. Altogether 100,000 to 150,000 clones are present, approximately 81% being singletons, with the ten largest covering roughly 35%. The specimen sequenced was peripheral blood. This clonotype was sampled from a man aged 35 to 55 with active or convalescent COVID-19.

The CDR3, as DNA: TGCGCCAGCAGCCAAGTTTCATCAATCTATGGCTACACCTTC. Its protein is CASSQVSSIYGYTF. The chain combines TRBV4-3 with TRBJ1-2; D call uncertain. This CDR3 has 14 amino acids. Germline V lookup: CDR1 LGHNA, CDR2 YSLEER. V gave up 1 base and J gave up 4 bases, with 10 bases separating them.